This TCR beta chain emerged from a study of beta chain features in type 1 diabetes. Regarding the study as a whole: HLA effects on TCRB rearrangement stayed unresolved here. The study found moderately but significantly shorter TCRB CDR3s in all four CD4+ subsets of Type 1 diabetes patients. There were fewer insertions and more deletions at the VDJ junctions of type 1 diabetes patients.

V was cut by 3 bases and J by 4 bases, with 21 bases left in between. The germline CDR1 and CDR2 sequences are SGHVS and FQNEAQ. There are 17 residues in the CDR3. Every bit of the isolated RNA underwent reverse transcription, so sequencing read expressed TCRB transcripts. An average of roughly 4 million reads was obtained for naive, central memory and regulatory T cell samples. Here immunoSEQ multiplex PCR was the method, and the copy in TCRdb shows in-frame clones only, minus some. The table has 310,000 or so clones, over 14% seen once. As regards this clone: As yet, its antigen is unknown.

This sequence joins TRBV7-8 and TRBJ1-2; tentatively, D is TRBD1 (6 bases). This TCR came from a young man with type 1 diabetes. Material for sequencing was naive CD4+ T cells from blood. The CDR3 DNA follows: TGTGCCAGCAGCTTTAGACTTCCGGGACACCTCCTCTATGGCTACACCTTC. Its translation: CASSFRLPGHLLYGYTF.